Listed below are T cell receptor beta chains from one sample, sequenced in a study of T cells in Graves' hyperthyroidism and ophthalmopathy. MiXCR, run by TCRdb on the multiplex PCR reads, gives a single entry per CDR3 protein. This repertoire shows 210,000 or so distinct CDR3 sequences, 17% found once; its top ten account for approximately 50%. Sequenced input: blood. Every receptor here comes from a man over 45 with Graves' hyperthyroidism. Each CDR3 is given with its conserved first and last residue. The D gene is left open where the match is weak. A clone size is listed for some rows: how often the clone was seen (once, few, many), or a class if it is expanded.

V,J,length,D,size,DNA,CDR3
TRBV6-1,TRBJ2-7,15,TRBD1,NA,TGTGCCAGCAGTGTCCGGGACAGGGGGTCCTACGAGCAGTACTTC,CASSVRDRGSYEQYF
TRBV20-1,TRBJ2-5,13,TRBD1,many,TGCAGTGCTAGTCGACAGGGGGGGGAGACCCAGTACTTC,CSASRQGGETQYF
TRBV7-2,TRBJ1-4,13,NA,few,TGTGCCAGCAGCCCCGAAGTCGGGAAAAAACTGTTTTTT,CASSPEVGKKLFF
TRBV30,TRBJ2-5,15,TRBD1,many,TGTGCCTGGAGTCTTGGACAGGGGCTTTGGGAGACCCAGTACTTC,CAWSLGQGLWETQYF
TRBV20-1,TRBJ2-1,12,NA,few,TGCAGTGCTAGTAGGAGGAGCAATGAGCAGTTCTTC,CSASRRSNEQFF
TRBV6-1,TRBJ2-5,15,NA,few,TGTGCCAGCAGTGAAGCGCTTAGCGGACAAGAGACCCAGTACTTC,CASSEALSGQETQYF
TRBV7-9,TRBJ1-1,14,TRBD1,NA,TGTGCCAGCAGCTTAGTCAGGGGGTTCACTGAAGCTTTCTTT,CASSLVRGFTEAFF
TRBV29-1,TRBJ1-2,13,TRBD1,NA,TGCAGCGCTTTGACAGGGGACGACTATGGCTACACCTTC,CSALTGDDYGYTF
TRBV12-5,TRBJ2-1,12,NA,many,TGTGCTAGTGGCCCATTGATCAATGAGCAGTTCTTC,CASGPLINEQFF
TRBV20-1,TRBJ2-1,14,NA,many,TGCAGTGCTACCCACATGGAGGGGACATGGGAGCAGTTCTTC,CSATHMEGTWEQFF
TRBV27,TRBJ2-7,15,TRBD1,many,TGTGCCAGCAGTTCCTACACAGGGGGCTCCTACGAGCAGTACTTC,CASSSYTGGSYEQYF
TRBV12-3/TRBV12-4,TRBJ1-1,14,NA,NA,TGTGCCAGCAGTTTAAACAGGGTGGGGACTGAAGCTTTCTTT,CASSLNRVGTEAFF
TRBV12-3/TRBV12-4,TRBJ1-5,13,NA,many,TGTGCCAGCAGTTTCGACCGCAATCAGCCCCAGCATTTT,CASSFDRNQPQHF
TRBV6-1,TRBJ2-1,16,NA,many,TGTGCCAGCAGTGAATACCGGTCGAGCTCCTACAATGAGCAGTTCTTC,CASSEYRSSSYNEQFF
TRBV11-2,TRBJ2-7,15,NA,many,TGTGCCAGCAGCGTCGCTCCGGGGCCTACCTACGAGCAGTACTTC,CASSVAPGPTYEQYF
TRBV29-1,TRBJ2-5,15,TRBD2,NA,TGCAGCGTTCCCGGGACTAGCGGGAAACAAGAGACCCAGTACTTC,CSVPGTSGKQETQYF
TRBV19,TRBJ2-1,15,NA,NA,TGTGCCAGTAGTATCGACAGGAGCTCCTACAATGAGCAGTTCTTC,CASSIDRSSYNEQFF
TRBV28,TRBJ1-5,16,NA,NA,TGTGCCAGCAGGGTAGACGGCTCATATAGCAATCAGCCCCAGCATTTT,CASRVDGSYSNQPQHF
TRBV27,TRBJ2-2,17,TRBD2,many,TGTGCCAGCAGTTTCGGGCTAGCGGGGGGACTGACCGGGGAGCTGTTTTTT,CASSFGLAGGLTGELFF
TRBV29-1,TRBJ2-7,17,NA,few,TGCAGCGTACCCAAATCCACCGGGGACCTCCTCTCCTACGAGCAGTACTTC,CSVPKSTGDLLSYEQYF
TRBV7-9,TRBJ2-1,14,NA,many,TGTGCCAGCAGCTTACTCGCCAGGGGAAATGAGCAGTTCTTC,CASSLLARGNEQFF
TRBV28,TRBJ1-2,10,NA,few,TGTGCCAGCAGTAATGATGGCTACACCTTC,CASSNDGYTF
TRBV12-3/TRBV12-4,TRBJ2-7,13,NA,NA,TGTGCCAGCAGTTTCGGCCGATCCTACGAGCAGTACTTC,CASSFGRSYEQYF
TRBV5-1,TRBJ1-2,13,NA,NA,TGCGCCAGCAGCTTGTCCGGGACTAATGGCTACACCTTC,CASSLSGTNGYTF
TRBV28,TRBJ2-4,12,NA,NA,TGTGCCAGCAGTGAACCGGGCCCGATTCAGTACTTC,CASSEPGPIQYF
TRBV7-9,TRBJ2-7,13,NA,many,TGTGCCAGCAGCTCACCGCTTAGCTACGAGCAGTACTTC,CASSSPLSYEQYF
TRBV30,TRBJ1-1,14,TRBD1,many,TGTGCCTGGAGTCCCAGGGGGCCTTGGACTGAAGCTTTCTTT,CAWSPRGPWTEAFF
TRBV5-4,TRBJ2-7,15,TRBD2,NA,TGTGCCAGCAGCTTGGAGCCAGCGGGAGCCTACGAGCAGTACTTC,CASSLEPAGAYEQYF
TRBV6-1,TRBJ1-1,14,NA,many,TGTGCCAGCAGCCACGGGCCGGGCAACACTGAAGCTTTCTTT,CASSHGPGNTEAFF
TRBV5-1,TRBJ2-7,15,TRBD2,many,TGCGCCAGCAGCTTGGCCGCTAGCGGAACCTACGAGCAGTACTTC,CASSLAASGTYEQYF
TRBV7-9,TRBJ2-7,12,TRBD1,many,TGTGCCAGCAGCGCACAGGGGTGGGAGCAGTACTTC,CASSAQGWEQYF
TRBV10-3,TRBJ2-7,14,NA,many,TGTGCCATCAGTGAGTCGCACAGCTCCTACGAGCAGTACTTC,CAISESHSSYEQYF
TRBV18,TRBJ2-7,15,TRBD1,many,TGTGCCAGCTCACCTACCCGGGACAGGGCCTCCGAGCAGTACTTC,CASSPTRDRASEQYF
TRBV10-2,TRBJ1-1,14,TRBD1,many,TGCGCCAGCAGCTCACTACAGGGGGGCACTGAAGCTTTCTTT,CASSSLQGGTEAFF
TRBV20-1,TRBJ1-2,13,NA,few,TGCAGTGCTAGAAGGGGCAGTAACTATGGCTACACCTTC,CSARRGSNYGYTF
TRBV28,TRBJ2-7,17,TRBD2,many,TGTGCCAGCAGTTTACCTACTAGCGGGATTCCTCTGAACGAGCAGTACTTC,CASSLPTSGIPLNEQYF
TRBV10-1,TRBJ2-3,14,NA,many,TGCGCCAGCAGTGGCCCCGGATTCACAGATACGCAGTATTTT,CASSGPGFTDTQYF
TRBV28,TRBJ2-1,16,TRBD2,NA,TGTGCCAGCAGTTTAGGGGGCGGGAGGGCCTACAATGAGCAGTTCTTC,CASSLGGGRAYNEQFF
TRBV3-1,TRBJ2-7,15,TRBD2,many,TGTGCCAGCAGCCTGCGGACTAGCGGGAGACACGAGCAGTACTTC,CASSLRTSGRHEQYF
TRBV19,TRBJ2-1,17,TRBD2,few,TGTGCCAGTAGTAATTTAGCGGGAGTTCGTTTTCGCAATGAGCAGTTCTTC,CASSNLAGVRFRNEQFF
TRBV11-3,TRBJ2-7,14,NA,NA,TGTGCCAGCAGCAAAGGGGGACCTACTCACGAGCAGTACTTC,CASSKGGPTHEQYF
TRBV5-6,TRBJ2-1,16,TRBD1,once,TGTGCCAGCAGCTTGGGGACAGGGGCCTCCTACAATGAGCAGTTCTTC,CASSLGTGASYNEQFF